These 31 T cell receptor delta chains share one sample of origin, sequenced in a study of γδ T cells in repeated Plasmodium falciparum infection. TCRdb redid clone calling on the multiplex PCR reads using CATT. The repertoire holds approximately 60,000 delta-chain clones, approximately 1.5% seen once, with 15% in the top ten. Vgamma9/Vdelta2+ and Vdelta2-negative gammadelta T cells were flow-sorted from PBMC for bulk sequencing. Sequencing input: gamma-delta T cells from blood. These TCRs come from a pool of human donors (malaria-infected and uninfected, not separated).

As for this clone: TCRdb pairs this DNA with a much larger clone's protein that differs at residue 6, likely a read error; the protein shown was translated from the DNA. The V and J genes are TRDV1 and TRDJ1; 9 positions match TRDD3. Matching the DNA to germline supplied the J gene, which TCRdb does not give. Germline V gene data show CDR1 as TSWWSYY and CDR2 as QGS. After removal of 7 bases from V and 0 bases from J, the junction contained 24 bases not matched to a gene. This CDR3 is built from 21 residues. CDR3: CALVVIITGGLQHTYTDKLIF. In DNA form, the CDR3 reads TGTGCTCTTGTGGTTATCATTACTGGGGGACTCCAGCACACGTACACCGATAAACTCATCTTT.

Turning to this clone: For this DNA, TCRdb reports the protein of a much larger clone, which diverges at residue 19, most likely from a read error; the protein presented here is translated directly from the DNA. This chain connects TRDV1 to TRDJ1; 11 nucleotides agree with TRDD3. Germline lookup yields CDR1 TSWWSYY and CDR2 QGS. V was clipped by 4 bases and J by 0 bases; unmatched bases: 31. The CDR3 runs to 25 residues. CDR3 bases: TGTGCTCTTGGGGCCCCGCGTCGAGAACATTCCTACCAACTGGGGGATAACTCGCACACCGATAAACTCATCTTT. It specifies CALGAPRREHSYQLGDNSHTDKLIF.

This clone was recorded many times. A single base is all that separates this from a far larger clone, so a read error is likely. At the DNA level, this CDR3 is encoded by other sequences in the same sample as well. The rearrangement links TRDV1 to TRDJ1; D gene uncertain. Trimming left V 0 bases short and J 2 bases short, with 13 bases between. The CDR3 contains 16 residues. Germline CDR1 is TSWWSYY and CDR2 is QGS. The CDR3 nucleotides are TGTGCTCTTGGGGAACTGAGGGACACGGGTACCGATAAACTCATCTTT. Amino acids: CALGELRDTGTDKLIF.

In its sample, this clone was seen a few times. TCRdb lists the protein of a much larger clone for this DNA, which differs at residue 18, so this is likely a read error; the protein given here is translated from the DNA itself. The rearrangement links TRDV2 to TRDJ1; D is perhaps TRDD2 (7 bases). Assignment of the J gene here rests on matching the DNA to germline, because TCRdb gives none. CDR3 size: 29 residues. Per the germline V gene, CDR1 is GEAIGNYY and CDR2 is EKD. Trimming took off 3 bases at V and 0 bases at J, with 55 bases between the two ends. Here the CDR3 DNA reads TGTGCCTGTGACCCTATGCGGACCGACGCCCGTTCCTACGACGGGGGGGGGAATACGCGAAACCAGTACACCGATAAACTCATCTTT. It specifies CACDPMRTDARSYDGGGNTRNQYTDKLIF.

This clone was detected ten times or more. The J gene is TRDJ1, the V gene TRDV1, with D possibly matching TRDD2 (5 bases). The germline V and J ends were trimmed by 1 base and 3 bases, with 18 bases remaining between them. This CDR3 is 17 amino acids long. Germline assignment: CDR1 TSWWSYY and CDR2 QGS. CDR3 region: CALGEPFKALQSDKLIF. The CDR3 nucleotides are TGTGCTCTTGGGGAACCCTTCAAGGCCCTCCAGTCCGATAAACTCATCTTT.

This clone has just a few counts. The TCRdb record carries a much larger clone's protein, which differs from this DNA's translation at residue 5; a read error is the likely cause, and the protein listed here is the DNA translation. The rearrangement uses TRDV1 and TRDJ1; 10 positions match TRDD3. The junction had 24 bases not matched to a gene; V was cut back by 4 bases and J by 4 bases. CDR1 and CDR2 (germline): TSWWSYY, QGS. This CDR3 is 21 amino acids long. CDR3 bases: TGTGCTCTTGGGGGTACTAGGGGGTACTGGGGGATCACGCGGGATGACGATAAACTCATCTTT. It translates to CALGGTRGYWGITRDDDKLIF.

This clone was seen more than once but under ten times. The protein that TCRdb holds for this DNA derives from a much larger clone and differs from the translated DNA at residue 14, which likely indicates a read error; the protein shown here is translated from the DNA. The chain employs TRDV3 and TRDJ2; 8 bases align to TRDD3. TCRdb is silent on the J gene; assignment here came from matching the DNA to germline. With 0 bases clipped from V and 7 bases from J, the junction kept 37 bases outside the gene matches. The CDR3 has 24 amino acids. Looked up from germline, CDR1 is TVYSNPD and CDR2 is GDNSRS (reference sequence). This CDR3 is CAFRFYRNYEGIYRGIVVRAQLFF. The DNA for the CDR3 is TGTGCCTTTAGATTCTACCGGAACTACGAGGGAATTTACCGGGGGATAGTGGTTAGAGCACAACTCTTCTTT.

The sample holds many counts of this clone. TCRdb's protein, taken from a much larger clone, differs from this DNA's translation at residue 11, likely owing to a read error; the protein displayed comes from the DNA. The rearrangement uses TRDV1 and TRDJ1; D is possibly TRDD3 (6 bases). CDR1 is TSWWSYY, CDR2 QGS, per germline. The CDR3 loop spans 18 amino acids. The CDR3 nucleotides read TGTGCTCTTGTGGAATGGGGATCGGATCCCATGTACACCGATAAACTCATCTTT. Its translation: CALVEWGSDPMYTDKLIF.

Turning to this clone: TCRdb attributes to this sequence the protein of a much larger clone, which differs from the DNA translation at residue 13; a read error is likely, and the protein displayed is translated from the DNA. J is TRDJ1 and V is TRDV1; 10 bases line up with TRDD3. TCRdb supplies no J gene; here it was assigned by aligning the nucleotide sequence to germline. V dropped 2 bases and J dropped 0; count of bases not matched to a gene: 18. This CDR3 contains 21 residues. Germline values: CDR1 TSWWSYY, CDR2 QGS. The CDR3 DNA reads as TGTGCTCTTGGGGAAATGAACACCGGGGGATACGCAATAAGGTACACCGATAAACTCATCTTT. Protein sequence: CALGEMNTGGYAIRYTDKLIF.

A remark on this clone: TCRdb has a much larger clone's protein, which differs at residue 20 from the translation of this DNA, likely because of a read error; what is shown is the protein translated from the DNA. With the J gene uncalled, the V gene is TRDV1; the D segment call TRDD3 is taken from the table without a DNA check. Germline loops: CDR1 TSWWSYY, CDR2 QGS. The CDR3 consists of 21 residues. The CDR3 region is CALGDRDSLVLGMWDTDKLTF. The CDR3 nucleotides read TGTGCTCTTGGGGATCGAGATTCCCTTGTACTGGGGATGTGGGACACCGATAAACTCACCTTT.

In its sample, this clone was seen a few times. The protein held in TCRdb is that of a much larger clone and does not match this DNA's translation at residue 23, likely because of a read error; the protein shown is translated from the DNA. With the J gene uncalled, the V gene is TRDV3; the DNA was not used to check the table's D call, TRDD3. The CDR3 length is 25 residues. Germline CDR1 and CDR2: TVYSNPD and GDNSRS (reference sequence). CDR3 sequence reads: CAFRKGLPLYWGFYLVSPYTDKPIF. As DNA, the CDR3 is TGTGCCTTCCGAAAAGGGCTTCCGCTATACTGGGGGTTTTACCTCGTCTCCCCGTACACCGATAAACCCATCTTT.

In this sample, this clone turned up many times. CDR3 residues: CALGDPLPRYKHTGGYERRGTDKLIF. The DNA of the CDR3 is TGTGCTCTTGGGGACCCTCTTCCTCGCTACAAACATACTGGGGGATACGAGAGGCGGGGCACCGATAAACTCATCTTT. The chain recombines TRDV1 with TRDJ1, with 13 bases aligning to TRDD3. TCRdb records no J gene; here it was assigned by comparing the DNA to germline. V was clipped by 3 bases and J by 1 base; unmatched bases: 32. This CDR3 is built from 26 residues. From germline, CDR1 is TSWWSYY and CDR2 QGS.

This clone was recorded many times. The TCRdb protein, from a much larger clone, departs from this DNA's translation at residue 8, likely by read error; the protein shown derives from the DNA. V usage is TRDV1 and J usage is TRDJ1; D remains ambiguous. The CDR3 has 14 residues. The V gene's germline CDR1 is TSWWSYY and CDR2 QGS. V was cut by 0 bases and J by 3 bases, with 8 bases left in between. The CDR3 bases are TGTGCTCTTGGGGAACTCATCGAGTCCGATAAACTCATCTTT. Protein sequence: CALGELIESDKLIF.

A few counts support this clone. TCRdb has a much larger clone's protein, which differs at residue 7 from the translation of this DNA, likely because of a read error; what is shown is the protein translated from the DNA. CDR3 protein: CAFNIPAPYWGIQSPYKLIF. The CDR3 DNA follows: TGTGCCTTTAATATACCCGCTCCCTACTGGGGGATACAGAGTCCTTATAAACTCATCTTT. This chain joins TRDV3 and TRDJ1, with TRDD3 identical over 12 bases. The germline V gene has CDR1 TVYSNPD and CDR2 GDNSRS (reference sequence). The CDR3 is 20 amino acids. V trimming: 1 base; J trimming: 6 bases; junction bases outside the gene matches: 24.

This clone was picked up many times. The protein recorded in TCRdb matches a much larger clone and deviates from this DNA's translation at residue 8, suggesting a read error; the protein here is obtained by translating the DNA. The J gene is TRDJ1, the V gene TRDV1, with TRDD3 matching 10 bases. Germline V gene data show CDR1 as TSWWSYY and CDR2 as QGS. With V trimmed by 3 bases and J by 5 bases, 18 bases remained unmatched. CDR3 length equals 19 residues. As DNA, the CDR3 is TGTGCTCTTGGGGATCCCGAACCTCCTTACTGGGGGATGTTTGATAAACTCATCTTT. It is translated as CALGDPEPPYWGMFDKLIF.

This clone was seen many times. In the same sample, other DNA sequences code for this CDR3. The chain carries TRDV1 and TRDJ1; 11 bases match TRDD3. CDR3 length: 22 residues. Germline loops: CDR1 TSWWSYY, CDR2 QGS. V lost 0 bases to trimming and J lost 0 bases; unmatched junction nucleotides: 18. CDR3 residues: CALGELRLYWGIGSLYTDKLIF. In DNA, the CDR3 is TGTGCTCTTGGGGAACTCCGGCTGTACTGGGGGATAGGATCCCTGTACACCGATAAACTCATCTTT.

Details on this clone: For this DNA, TCRdb reports the protein of a much larger clone, which diverges at residue 3, most likely from a read error; the protein presented here is translated directly from the DNA. V gene TRDV3 combines with J gene TRDJ1, with TRDD3 matching 10 bases. V lost 4 bases to trimming and J lost 7 bases; unmatched junction nucleotides: 33. Germline assignment: CDR1 TVYSNPD and CDR2 GDNSRS (reference sequence). This CDR3 is 21 amino acids long. The CDR3 sequence is CASMALRYTGGSPSRTSKLIF. The CDR3 DNA follows: TGTGCCTCTATGGCCCTACGATATACTGGGGGATCACCCTCACGAACCTCTAAACTCATCTTT.

With regard to this clone: A read error likely explains why the TCRdb protein, taken from a much larger clone, differs from this DNA's translation at residue 4; the protein shown is translated from the DNA. This chain connects TRDV2 to TRDJ2, with 8 bases fitting TRDD3. No J gene is reported in TCRdb; it was inferred here by comparing the DNA with germline. The CDR3 covers 21 residues. Germline assignment: CDR1 GEAIGNYY and CDR2 EKD. In nucleotides, the CDR3 is TGTGCCTGTAACACCGGTACGGTAGCGTACTGGGGGGGCCCTTTGACAGCACAACTCTTCTTT. Its protein is CACNTGTVAYWGGPLTAQLFF.

Comments on this clone: The TCRdb record carries a much larger clone's protein, which differs from this DNA's translation at residue 8; a read error is the likely cause, and the protein listed here is the DNA translation. CDR3: CAFKVPCPLTKLGDTPIYMSYSDTDKLIF. The CDR3 DNA reads TGTGCCTTTAAAGTCCCCTGCCCCTTAACCAAACTGGGGGATACCCCGATCTACATGTCGTACAGCGACACCGATAAACTCATCTTT. This chain connects TRDV3 to TRDJ1; 12 positions match TRDD3. The CDR3 covers 29 residues. Per germline, CDR1 TVYSNPD and CDR2 GDNSRS (reference sequence). The trim removed 1 base at V and 0 bases at J, leaving 45 bases unmatched.

This clone rates as large (0.1 to 1%). Other nucleotide sequences from this sample produce the same CDR3. This sequence joins TRDV2 and TRDJ1; 7 bases are shared with TRDD3. J gave up 0 bases and V 0 bases, and 9 bases lay outside the gene matches. This CDR3 region has 17 residues. CDR1 and CDR2 (germline): GEAIGNYY, EKD. CDR3 DNA sequence: TGTGCCTGTGACACCGGTTTTGGGGGACCGTACACCGATAAACTCATCTTT. Translating gives CACDTGFGGPYTDKLIF.

A note on this clone: The TCRdb protein comes from a much larger clone and disagrees with this DNA's translation at residue 3, likely due to a read error; the protein given here is derived from the DNA. The chain recombines TRDV1 with TRDJ1; 7 bases match TRDD3. TCRdb does not report a J gene; here it was assigned by matching the DNA to germline references. This CDR3 has 20 residues. Germline loops: CDR1 TSWWSYY, CDR2 QGS. The CDR3 coding sequence is TGTGCTTTTGGGGCAATACCGGGGGATTTAAAAGGGCGTAAGACCGATAAACTCATCTTT. This codes for CAFGAIPGDLKGRKTDKLIF.

This clone was counted a few times. TCRdb shows a much larger clone's protein in place of this DNA's translation, and the two differ at residue 5, likely through a read error; the protein shown is translated from the DNA. The V call is TRDV3, the J call TRDJ1, with 9 nucleotides matching TRDD3. J was trimmed by 0 bases and V by 1 base; bases with no gene match: 18. The CDR3 spans 19 residues. Germline values: CDR1 TVYSNPD, CDR2 GDNSRS (reference sequence). CDR3 DNA sequence: TGTGCCTTTAACCACCGACGCCCGTACTGGGGGACGTACACCGATAAACTCATCTTT. Amino acids: CAFNHRRPYWGTYTDKLIF. Based on the CDR3 plus reference TRDV3 and TRDJ1, the full variable domain is CDKVTQSSPDQTVASGSEVVLLCTYDTVYSNPDLFWYRIRPDYSFQFVFYGDNSRSEGADFTQGRFSVKHILTQKAFHLVISPVRTEDSATYYCAFNHRRPYWGTYTDKLIFGKGTRVTVEP.

This clone has more than one count but fewer than ten. A far larger clone is only one base removed, so a read error is likely. Additional DNA sequences in this sample encode the identical CDR3. The V gene is TRDV1, the J gene TRDJ1, with D perhaps matching TRDD3 (5 bases). No J segment appears in TCRdb, so it was assigned here by matching the sequence to germline. This CDR3 is built from 20 residues. V was pared by 0 bases and J by 2 bases, with 25 bases between. Germline CDR1 and CDR2: TSWWSYY and QGS. The CDR3 sequence: CALGELGATRGDTRTDKLIF. CDR3 coding DNA: TGTGCTCTTGGGGAACTGGGGGCTACACGCGGGGACACGCGTACCGATAAACTCATCTTT.

As regards this clone: A far more abundant clone sits one base away, making this likely a read error. In the same sample, other DNA sequences code for this CDR3. The genes are TRDV1 and TRDJ1, with a weak D call TRDD3 (5 bases). TCRdb offers no J gene call, so here the DNA was matched to germline to obtain one. This CDR3 has 21 residues. Trimming cost V 0 bases and J 1 base, with 27 bases left between them. The germline V gene encodes CDR1 TSWWSYY and CDR2 QGS. This CDR3 reads CALGELVYDRPYWYFTDKLIF. CDR3 DNA: TGTGCTCTTGGGGAACTTGTCTATGATAGGCCGTACTGGTACTTCACCGATAAACTCATCTTT.

This clone was seen ten or more times. TCRdb's protein, taken from a much larger clone, differs from this DNA's translation at residue 8, likely owing to a read error; the protein displayed comes from the DNA. The chain uses TRDV2 and TRDJ2, with 7 bases fitting TRDD3. With 0 bases clipped from V and 4 bases from J, the junction kept 1 base outside the gene matches. Germline CDR1 is GEAIGNYY and CDR2 is EKD. This CDR3 has 14 amino acids. CDR3 DNA: TGTGCCTGTGACACCTGGGGGACGACAGCACAACTCTTCTTT. Its translation is CACDTWGTTAQLFF.

This clone has a handful of counts. TCRdb attributes to this sequence the protein of a much larger clone, which differs from the DNA translation at residue 2; a read error is likely, and the protein displayed is translated from the DNA. The DNA for the CDR3 is TGTTCTCTTGGGGAACCTAAACACCTGGGGGATGGGAACACCGATAAACTCATCTTT. Protein sequence: CSLGEPKHLGDGNTDKLIF. This chain joins TRDV1 and TRDJ1, with TRDD3 matching 9 bases. Germline assignment: CDR1 TSWWSYY and CDR2 QGS. The CDR3 runs 19 residues.

A word on this clone: The TCRdb protein comes from a much larger clone and disagrees with this DNA's translation at residue 15, likely due to a read error; the protein given here is derived from the DNA. This chain joins TRDV1 and TRDJ1; D possibly corresponds to TRDD3 (6 bases). The germline V gene encodes CDR1 TSWWSYY and CDR2 QGS. The CDR3 contains 17 residues. This CDR3 reads CALGETLPLYWENKPIF. The CDR3 coding sequence is TGTGCTCTTGGGGAAACTCTCCCATTGTACTGGGAGAATAAACCCATCTTT.

A few counts support this clone. Given a far larger clone just one base away, this is likely a sequencing read error. The sample contains more than one DNA sequence encoding this CDR3. This rearrangement joins TRDV1 to TRDJ2; no reliable D call. CDR1 and CDR2 (germline): TSWWSYY, QGS. V lost 0 bases to trimming and J lost 6 bases, with 17 bases between them. CDR3 size: 17 residues. This chain's CDR3 is CALGELTRRRDPAQLFF. The DNA for the CDR3 is TGTGCTCTTGGGGAACTGACACGTCGGCGGGACCCAGCACAACTCTTCTTT.

As regards this clone: TCRdb assigns this DNA the protein of a much larger clone, which departs from its translation at residue 6; this likely reflects a read error, and the protein shown comes from translating the DNA. The chain uses TRDV1 and TRDJ1; TRDD3 agrees at 9 bases. The V gene end was trimmed by 3 bases and the J gene end by 6 bases; junction bases not matched to a gene: 38. The CDR3 is 25 residues long. CDR1 and CDR2 from the germline V gene are TSWWSYY and QGS. This CDR3 reads CALGEVLFLRWVPGGSRLRGYKLIF. The CDR3 DNA sequence: TGTGCTCTTGGGGAGGTCCTATTCCTACGTTGGGTGCCTGGGGGATCCCGCCTACGGGGCTATAAACTCATCTTT.

This clone was counted many times. TCRdb has a much larger clone's protein, which differs at residue 7 from the translation of this DNA, likely because of a read error; what is shown is the protein translated from the DNA. The gene calls are TRDV3 and TRDJ1; 11 bases line up with TRDD3. CDR1 and CDR2 (germline): TVYSNPD, GDNSRS (reference sequence). The CDR3 is 17 residues long. V lost 1 base, J lost 4 bases, and 14 bases stayed unmatched. CDR3 sequence reads: CAFTKGHWGIEDDKLIF. CDR3 sequence (DNA): TGTGCCTTTACGAAGGGGCACTGGGGGATAGAAGACGATAAACTCATCTTT. The full variable domain, rest sourced from reference TRDV3 and TRDJ1, is CDKVTQSSPDQTVASGSEVVLLCTYDTVYSNPDLFWYRIRPDYSFQFVFYGDNSRSEGADFTQGRFSVKHILTQKAFHLVISPVRTEDSATYYCAFTKGHWGIEDDKLIFGKGTRVTVEP.

Comment on this clone: The protein that TCRdb holds for this DNA derives from a much larger clone and differs from the translated DNA at residue 15, which likely indicates a read error; the protein shown here is translated from the DNA. The chain couples TRDV1 to TRDJ1; 10 bases line up with TRDD3. The CDR3 runs 20 residues. The trim removed 0 bases at V and 4 bases at J, leaving 17 bases unmatched. The V gene's germline CDR1 is TSWWSYY and CDR2 QGS. The CDR3 protein is CALGELVFWNYWGILDKLIF. The CDR3 coding sequence is TGTGCTCTTGGGGAACTAGTCTTCTGGAACTACTGGGGGATCCTCGATAAACTCATCTTT.